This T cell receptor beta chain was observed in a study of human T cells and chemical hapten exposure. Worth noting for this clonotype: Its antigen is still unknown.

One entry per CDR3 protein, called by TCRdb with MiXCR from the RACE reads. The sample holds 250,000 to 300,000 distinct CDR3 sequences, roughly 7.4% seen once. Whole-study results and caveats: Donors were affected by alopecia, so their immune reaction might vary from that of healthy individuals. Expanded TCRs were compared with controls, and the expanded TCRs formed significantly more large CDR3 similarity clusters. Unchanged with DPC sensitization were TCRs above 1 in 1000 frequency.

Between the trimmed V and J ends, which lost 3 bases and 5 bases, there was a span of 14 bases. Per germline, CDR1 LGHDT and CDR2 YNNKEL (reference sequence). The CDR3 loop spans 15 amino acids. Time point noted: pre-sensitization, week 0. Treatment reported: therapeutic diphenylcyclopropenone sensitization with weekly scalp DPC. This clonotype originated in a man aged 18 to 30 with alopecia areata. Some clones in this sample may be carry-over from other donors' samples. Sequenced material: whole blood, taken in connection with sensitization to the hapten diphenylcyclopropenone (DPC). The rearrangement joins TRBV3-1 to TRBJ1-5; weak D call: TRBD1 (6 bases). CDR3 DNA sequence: TGTGCCAGCAGCCAGGGACATGGAGGGGATCAGCCCCAGCATTTT. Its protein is CASSQGHGGDQPQHF. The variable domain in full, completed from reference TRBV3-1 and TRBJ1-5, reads DTAVSQTPKYLVTQMGNDKSIKCEQNLGHDTMYWYKQDSKKFLKIMFSYNNKELIINETVPNRFSPKSPDKAHLNLHINSLELGDSAVYFCASSQGHGGDQPQHFGDGTRLSIL.